This TCR beta chain was observed in a study of blood T cell repertoires in COVID-19. As for the study in general: Sites across the United States, Italy and Spain contributed samples from acute and convalescent COVID-19. PBMCs, B-cell-depleted T cells, or T cells were the source of the cDNA or gDNA that made up the material.

The junction had 9 bases not matched to a gene; V was cut back by 5 bases and J by 16 bases. The CDR3 is 12 amino acids. Data came from immunoSEQ multiplex PCR; TCRdb stores just in-frame clones and leaves some out. The sample lists about 170,000 clones; over 80% were seen once. The sequenced material came from peripheral blood. This sequence joins TRBV12-3 or TRBV12-4 and TRBJ2-1; 9 bases map to TRBD1. The TCR sequence derives from a woman in her sixties or seventies with acute or convalescent COVID-19. CDR3 protein: CASSPDRDRVFF. The CDR3 DNA reads as TGTGCCAGCAGTCCGGACCGGGACAGGGTCTTCTTC.